The clone carrying this T cell receptor (beta chain) was counted ten times or more. Its specificity is unknown. The sample originates from a study of early T cells in non-severe SARS-CoV-2 infection. Study as a whole: From unsorted whole blood, bulk RNA was sequenced, and the chains remained unpaired.

Trimming cost V 1 base and J 3 bases, with 9 bases left between them. This CDR3 contains 13 residues. Germline CDR1 is GTSNPN and CDR2 is SVGIG (reference sequence). Attachment of unique molecular identifiers was made to individual cDNA molecules. TCRdb re-analysed the 5' RACE reads in MiXCR, keeping a single row per CDR3 protein. The repertoire has tens of thousands of distinct CDR3 sequences, roughly 5.3% of them found once; the top ten carry 6.8%. Study-wide findings and caveats: Anti-spike CD8 specificities were favored by VDJdb matching, whose results missed private and CD4 specificities.

The clonotype comes from an adult who was a healthcare worker with PCR-confirmed SARS-CoV-2 infection or an uninfected control (not recorded which). Sequenced material: whole blood. The gene calls are TRBV30 and TRBJ1-1; possibly TRBD1 for D (5 bases). CDR3 protein: CAWSEGTYTEAFF. The DNA of the CDR3 is TGTGCCTGGAGTGAGGGGACTTACACTGAAGCTTTCTTT.